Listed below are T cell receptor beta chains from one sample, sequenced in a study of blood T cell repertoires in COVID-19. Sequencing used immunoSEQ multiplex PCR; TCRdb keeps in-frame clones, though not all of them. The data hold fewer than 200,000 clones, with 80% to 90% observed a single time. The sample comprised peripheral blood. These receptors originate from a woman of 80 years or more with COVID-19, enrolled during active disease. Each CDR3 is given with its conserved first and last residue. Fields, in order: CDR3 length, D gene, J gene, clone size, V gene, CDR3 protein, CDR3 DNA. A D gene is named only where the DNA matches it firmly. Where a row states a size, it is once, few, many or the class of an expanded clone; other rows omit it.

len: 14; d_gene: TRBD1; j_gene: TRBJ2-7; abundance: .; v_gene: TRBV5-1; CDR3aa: CASSWAGTEDEQYF; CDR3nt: TGCGCCAGCAGCTGGGCCGGGACAGAAGACGAGCAGTACTTC
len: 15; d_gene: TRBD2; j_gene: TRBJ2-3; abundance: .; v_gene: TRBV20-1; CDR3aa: CSASQTSGTTDTQYF; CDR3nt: TGCAGTGCTAGTCAGACTAGCGGGACCACAGATACGCAGTATTTT
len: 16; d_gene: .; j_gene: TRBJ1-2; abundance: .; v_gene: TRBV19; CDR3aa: CASSFPPGLRNYGYTF; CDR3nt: TGTGCCAGTAGTTTCCCCCCGGGACTGAGAAACTATGGCTACACCTTC
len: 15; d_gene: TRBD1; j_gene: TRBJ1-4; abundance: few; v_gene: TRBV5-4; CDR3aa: CASSAEQGAYEKLFF; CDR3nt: TGTGCCAGCAGCGCAGAACAGGGGGCCTACGAAAAACTGTTTTTT
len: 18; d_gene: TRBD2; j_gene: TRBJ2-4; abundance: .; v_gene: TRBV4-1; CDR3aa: CASSKTLAGGGQGYIQYF; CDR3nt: TGCGCCAGCAGCAAGACCCTAGCGGGGGGAGGCCAAGGGTACATTCAGTACTTC
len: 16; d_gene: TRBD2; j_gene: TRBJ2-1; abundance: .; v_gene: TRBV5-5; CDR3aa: CASSLVAGGGYNEQFF; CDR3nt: TGTGCCAGCAGCTTGGTTGCGGGAGGTGGGTACAATGAGCAGTTCTTC
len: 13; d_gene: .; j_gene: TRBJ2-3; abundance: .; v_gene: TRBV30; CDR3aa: CAWSAGNTDTQYF; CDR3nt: TGTGCCTGGTCGGCGGGGAACACAGATACGCAGTATTTT
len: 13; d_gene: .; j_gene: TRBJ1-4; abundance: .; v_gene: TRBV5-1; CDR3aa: CASSRTENEKLFF; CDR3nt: TGCGCCAGCAGCCGGACAGAGAATGAAAAACTGTTTTTT
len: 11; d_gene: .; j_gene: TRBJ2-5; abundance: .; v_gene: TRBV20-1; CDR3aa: CSARAPETQYF; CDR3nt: TGCAGTGCTAGAGCTCCGGAGACCCAGTACTTC
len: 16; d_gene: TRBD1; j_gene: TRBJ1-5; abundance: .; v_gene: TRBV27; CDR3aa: CASSSDWTGGRQPQHF; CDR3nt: TGTGCCAGCAGTTCAGATTGGACAGGGGGGCGTCAGCCCCAGCATTTT
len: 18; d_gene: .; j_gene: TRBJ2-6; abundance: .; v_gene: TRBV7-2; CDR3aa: CASSLGWGQRSGANVLTF; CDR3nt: TGTGCCAGCAGCTTAGGATGGGGGCAACGCTCTGGGGCCAACGTCCTGACTTTC
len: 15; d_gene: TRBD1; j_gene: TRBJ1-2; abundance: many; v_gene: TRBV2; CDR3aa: CASSYDRGSMEGYTF; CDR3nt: TGTGCCAGCAGTTACGACAGGGGCTCTATGGAGGGCTACACCTTC
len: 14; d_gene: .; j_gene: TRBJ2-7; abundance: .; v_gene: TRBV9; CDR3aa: CASSGTGKDYEQYF; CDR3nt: TGTGCCAGCAGCGGAACAGGGAAAGATTACGAGCAGTACTTC
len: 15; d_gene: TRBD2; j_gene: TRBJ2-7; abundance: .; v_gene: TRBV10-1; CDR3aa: CASFGTSGISYEQYF; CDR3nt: TGCGCCAGTTTTGGGACTAGCGGGATCTCCTACGAGCAGTACTTC
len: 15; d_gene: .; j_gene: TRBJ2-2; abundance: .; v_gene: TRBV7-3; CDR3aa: CASSLAPSSTGELFF; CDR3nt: TGTGCCAGCAGCTTAGCCCCCTCGAGTACCGGGGAGCTGTTTTTT
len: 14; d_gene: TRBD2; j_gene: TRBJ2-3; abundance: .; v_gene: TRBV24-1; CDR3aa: CATSGGTSSDTQYF; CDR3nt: TGTGCCACCAGTGGAGGGACTAGCTCAGATACGCAGTATTTT
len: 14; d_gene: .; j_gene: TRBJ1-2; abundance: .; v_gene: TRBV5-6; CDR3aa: CASSFPGELYGYTF; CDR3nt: TGTGCCAGCAGCTTCCCAGGGGAACTCTATGGCTACACCTTC
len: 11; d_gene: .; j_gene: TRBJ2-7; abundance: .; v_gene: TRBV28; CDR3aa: CASSDSYEQYF; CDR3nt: TGTGCCAGCAGTGACAGCTACGAGCAGTACTTC
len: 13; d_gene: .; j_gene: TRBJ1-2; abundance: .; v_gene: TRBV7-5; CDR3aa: CARSLWGSDGYTF; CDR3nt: TGTGCCAGAAGCTTATGGGGCAGTGATGGCTACACCTTC
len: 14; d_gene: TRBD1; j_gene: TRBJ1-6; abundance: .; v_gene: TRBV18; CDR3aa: CASSPTGGNSPLHF; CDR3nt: TGTGCCAGCTCACCGACAGGGGGTAATTCACCCCTCCACTTT
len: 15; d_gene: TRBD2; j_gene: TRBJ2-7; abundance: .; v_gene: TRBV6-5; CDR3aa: CAGSRLAGSSYEQYF; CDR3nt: TGTGCCGGGAGTAGACTAGCGGGGTCCTCCTACGAGCAGTACTTC
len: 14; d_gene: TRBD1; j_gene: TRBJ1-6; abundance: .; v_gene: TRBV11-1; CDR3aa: CASSLGQGGPPLHF; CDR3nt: TGTGCCAGCAGCCTTGGACAGGGTGGTCCACCCCTCCACTTT
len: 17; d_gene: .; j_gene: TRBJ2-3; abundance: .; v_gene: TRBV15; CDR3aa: CATSRDPHGGAGDTQYF; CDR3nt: TGTGCCACCAGCAGAGATCCACACGGAGGGGCGGGAGATACGCAGTATTTT
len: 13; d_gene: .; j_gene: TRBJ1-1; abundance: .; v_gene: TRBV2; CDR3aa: CASAGRGNTEAFF; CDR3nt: TGTGCCAGCGCGGGGCGGGGGAACACTGAAGCTTTCTTT
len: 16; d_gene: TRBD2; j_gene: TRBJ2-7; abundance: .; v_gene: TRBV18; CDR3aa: CASSQGLGGGPYEQYF; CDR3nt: TGTGCCAGCTCACAGGGCCTCGGCGGGGGTCCCTACGAGCAGTACTTC
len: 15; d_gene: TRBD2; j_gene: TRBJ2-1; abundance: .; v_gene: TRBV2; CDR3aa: CASSEERGTYNEQFF; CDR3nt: TGTGCCAGCAGTGAGGAGCGGGGGACCTACAATGAGCAGTTCTTC
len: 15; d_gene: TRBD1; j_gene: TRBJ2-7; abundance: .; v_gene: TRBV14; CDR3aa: CASSRLGGLDYEQYF; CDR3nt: TGTGCCAGCAGCCGGCTAGGGGGCCTAGACTACGAGCAGTACTTC
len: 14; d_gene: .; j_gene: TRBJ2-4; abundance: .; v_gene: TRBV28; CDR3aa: CASRWALAKNIQYF; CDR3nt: TGTGCCAGCAGGTGGGCCTTAGCCAAAAACATTCAGTACTTC
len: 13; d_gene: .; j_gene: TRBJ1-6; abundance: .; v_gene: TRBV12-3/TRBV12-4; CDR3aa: CATTEQGNSPLHF; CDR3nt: TGTGCCACCACAGAACAGGGAAATTCACCCCTCCACTTT